The present entry profiles one T cell receptor (beta chain) with its context. Its target is not known. The sample belongs to a study of T cell responses to AZD1222 COVID-19 vaccine. Study observations and caveats: Seropositivity was recorded at baseline in only 6 or 7 AZD1222 recipients. Along spike, vaccine-associated CD4 TCRs were found throughout, with dominance at 160-218 and 743-854.

The method was immunoSEQ multiplex PCR; TCRdb's version includes in-frame clones alone and lacks a portion of them. The table includes about 100,000 clones, about 86% detected once. Germline V lookup: CDR1 MNHEY, CDR2 SVGAGI. The CDR3 is 13 residues long. Trimming cost V 4 bases and J 5 bases, with 11 bases left between them. The J gene is TRBJ1-2, the V gene TRBV6-5; no firm D call. The sequence derives from an adult in good health. The input for sequencing was peripheral blood, taken on day 0 of AZD1222 vaccination. This chain's CDR3 is CASSSESVYGYTF. DNA of the CDR3: TGTGCCAGCAGTTCCGAGTCAGTGTATGGCTACACCTTC.